The clone carrying this T cell receptor beta chain was counted only a few times. Its matching antigen is unknown. The data belong to a study of CD8 T cells in ankylosing spondylitis. Study findings and constraints: In ankylosing spondylitis patients, matched synovial fluid reportedly showed significant enrichment of disease-linked clones. Relatively rare in peripheral blood, disease-linked clones were also CD8+. About eight highly homologous variants made up a TCR beta motif that seemed to typify ankylosing spondylitis blood.

Each TCR beta library was made by quantitative 5'-RACE that incorporated molecular barcodes. From the 5' RACE reads, TCRdb called clonotypes with MiXCR, one entry per CDR3 protein. The sample shows about 240,000 distinct CDR3 sequences, 8% to 9.5% of them seen only once. Deletions cut 6 bases from V and 0 bases from J, with 26 bases between. In germline, CDR1 is MNHNS, CDR2 SASEGT. The CDR3 consists of 19 residues. This clonotype was obtained from a male donor with ankylosing spondylitis or in good health (not recorded which). The rearrangement uses TRBV6-1 and TRBJ2-5; a possible D gene is TRBD2 (5 bases). Sequencing was carried out using blood, either unsorted or a sorted T cell fraction (not recorded which). DNA of the CDR3: TGTGCCAGCAGGGGAGCGGTCCACGGGCCCCTGATTAACCAAGAGACCCAGTACTTC. This codes for CASRGAVHGPLINQETQYF.